This is a list of T cell receptor beta chains from one sample in a study of T cells in Graves' hyperthyroidism and ophthalmopathy. One entry per CDR3 protein, called by TCRdb with MiXCR from the multiplex PCR reads. The sample has about 610,000 distinct CDR3 sequences, 46% seen once. Sequenced input: peripheral blood or thyroid tissue (not recorded which). These receptors were taken from a woman between 18 and 29 years old with Graves' hyperthyroidism. Each CDR3 is given with its conserved first and last residue. A D gene is named only where the DNA matches it firmly. Size is omitted from some rows. Given values are once, few, many or a class for expanded clones.

j_call | v_call | clone_size | cdr3_length | d_call | cdr3_aa | cdr3_nt
TRBJ1-2 | TRBV24-1 | - | 15 | TRBD1 | CATSDTGTAQYGYTF | TGTGCCACCAGTGACACCGGGACAGCGCAATATGGCTACACCTTC
TRBJ2-7 | TRBV4-1 | many | 17 | TRBD2 | CASRTSTSSGPAYEQYF | TGCGCCAGCAGGACATCAACCTCTAGCGGGCCGGCCTACGAGCAGTACTTC
TRBJ2-7 | TRBV6-2/TRBV6-3 | many | 14 | TRBD2 | CASSYLAGDYEQYF | TGTGCCAGCAGTTACCTAGCGGGAGACTACGAGCAGTACTTC
TRBJ2-5 | TRBV24-1 | many | 16 | TRBD1 | CATSDFGTGGWETQYF | TGTGCCACCAGTGATTTCGGGACAGGGGGCTGGGAGACCCAGTACTTC
TRBJ2-3 | TRBV11-2 | - | 16 | TRBD2 | CASSLELAGSTDTQYF | TGTGCCAGCAGCTTAGAGCTAGCGGGGTCCACAGATACGCAGTATTTT
TRBJ2-7 | TRBV19 | many | 16 | - | CASSDPGDNLSYEQYF | TGTGCCAGTAGCGACCCCGGGGACAACCTCTCCTACGAGCAGTACTTC
TRBJ2-7 | TRBV7-3 | once | 17 | TRBD2 | CASSRPGLAGVIYEQYF | TGTGCCAGCAGCCGTCCGGGACTAGCGGGAGTCATTTACGAGCAGTACTTC
TRBJ1-2 | TRBV12-3/TRBV12-4 | many | 13 | TRBD1 | CASTEQGYYGYTF | TGTGCCAGCACCGAACAGGGGTACTATGGCTACACCTTC
TRBJ2-2 | TRBV19 | many | 17 | TRBD1 | CASSPRGQGASTGELFF | TGTGCCAGTAGTCCCCGCGGACAGGGGGCTAGCACCGGGGAGCTGTTTTTT
TRBJ2-3 | TRBV29-1 | - | 16 | TRBD1 | CSVDPQDRGLTDTQYF | TGCAGCGTTGATCCCCAGGACAGGGGTCTCACAGATACGCAGTATTTT
TRBJ1-4 | TRBV10-2 | many | 14 | - | CASSEEAAPEKLFF | TGCGCCAGCAGTGAGGAAGCCGCCCCCGAAAAACTGTTTTTT
TRBJ1-5 | TRBV29-1 | - | 14 | TRBD1 | CSVEEDRGGGYEHF | TGCAGCGTTGAAGAGGACAGGGGGGGAGGCTACGAGCATTTT
TRBJ2-1 | TRBV11-2 | few | 12 | - | CASSLDRNEQFF | TGTGCCAGCAGCTTAGATCGGAATGAGCAGTTCTTC
TRBJ1-1 | TRBV20-1 | - | 16 | TRBD1 | CSATTGDGVWGTEAFF | TGCAGTGCTACGACAGGGGACGGAGTATGGGGCACTGAAGCTTTCTTT
TRBJ1-2 | TRBV6-1 | many | 16 | - | CASSGRKDSSNYGYTF | TGTGCCAGCAGTGGAAGGAAGGACAGTTCTAACTATGGCTACACCTTC
TRBJ1-5 | TRBV29-1 | once | 14 | - | CSAVGVGLNQPQHF | TGCAGCGCCGTGGGGGTAGGCCTAAATCAGCCCCAGCATTTT
TRBJ1-1 | TRBV20-1 | many | 11 | - | CSARADSEAFF | TGCAGTGCTAGGGCCGACTCTGAAGCTTTCTTT
TRBJ2-2 | TRBV6-5 | many | 13 | - | CASSKSRAGELFF | TGTGCCAGCAGTAAATCAAGAGCCGGGGAGCTGTTTTTT
TRBJ2-2 | TRBV29-1 | - | 12 | TRBD2 | CSAGLAGGELFF | TGCAGCGCAGGACTAGCGGGCGGGGAGCTGTTTTTT
TRBJ2-2 | TRBV9 | - | 20 | TRBD2 | CASSPDRGLAGGGVTGELFF | TGTGCCAGCAGCCCGGACAGGGGACTAGCGGGAGGAGGGGTCACCGGGGAGCTGTTTTTT
TRBJ1-5 | TRBV7-9 | - | 18 | TRBD1 | CASSETTGTGDFGQPQHF | TGTGCCAGCAGCGAGACGACCGGGACAGGGGATTTCGGGCAGCCCCAGCATTTT
TRBJ2-6 | TRBV20-1 | many | 16 | - | CSARDDSTAGANVLTF | TGCAGTGCTAGGGACGACTCGACCGCCGGGGCCAACGTCCTGACTTTC
TRBJ1-3 | TRBV2 | many | 17 | - | CASSEVGVRASGNTIYF | TGTGCCAGCAGTGAAGTGGGAGTCAGGGCCTCTGGAAACACCATATATTTT
TRBJ1-2 | TRBV12-3/TRBV12-4 | - | 14 | TRBD1 | CASCHTGGFYGYTF | TGTGCCAGCTGTCATACAGGGGGCTTCTATGGCTACACCTTC
TRBJ1-3 | TRBV19 | many | 15 | - | CASSISGYSGNTIYF | TGTGCCAGTAGTATTAGTGGGTACAGTGGAAACACCATATATTTT
TRBJ1-3 | TRBV7-9 | - | 15 | - | CASSLMTGTGNTIYF | TGTGCCAGCAGCTTGATGACAGGCACTGGAAACACCATATATTTT
TRBJ2-2 | TRBV20-1 | few | 14 | TRBD2 | CSAQREGNTGELFF | TGCAGTGCGCAGCGGGAGGGAAACACCGGGGAGCTGTTTTTT
TRBJ1-1 | TRBV2 | many | 13 | - | CASSVREDTEAFF | TGTGCCAGCAGTGTTAGGGAAGACACTGAAGCTTTCTTT
TRBJ2-1 | TRBV10-3 | many | 15 | - | CAISGGSSSYNEQFF | TGTGCCATCAGTGGCGGCTCGTCCTCCTACAATGAGCAGTTCTTC
TRBJ2-5 | TRBV20-1 | many | 10 | - | CSAEMETQYF | TGCAGTGCTGAGATGGAGACCCAGTACTTC
TRBJ1-5 | TRBV20-1 | many | 14 | - | CSATGTKSNQPQHF | TGCAGTGCCACCGGGACAAAGAGCAATCAGCCCCAGCATTTT
TRBJ2-7 | TRBV3-1 | - | 13 | - | CASSQDRRGEQYF | TGTGCCAGCAGCCAAGATCGTAGAGGCGAGCAGTACTTC
TRBJ1-6 | TRBV20-1 | - | 11 | - | CSASQDSPLHF | TGCAGTGCTAGTCAAGATTCACCCCTCCACTTT
TRBJ1-4 | TRBV25-1 | many | 14 | - | CASSESRGVEKLFF | TGTGCCAGCAGTGAATCCCGAGGGGTTGAAAAACTGTTTTTT
TRBJ2-7 | TRBV7-9 | - | 24 | TRBD1 | CASTSTSGLVLFGQGKRERYEQYF | TGTGCCAGCACCTCCACTAGTGGTTTGGTTCTATTTGGACAGGGCAAACGGGAGAGATACGAGCAGTACTTC
TRBJ2-7 | TRBV15 | once | 15 | - | CATSPQGSGTGEQYF | TGTGCCACCAGCCCGCAGGGCAGCGGTACCGGGGAGCAGTACTTC
TRBJ2-2 | TRBV2 | many | 15 | TRBD1 | CASRARGQGHGELFF | TGTGCCAGCAGGGCCCGGGGACAGGGGCACGGGGAGCTGTTTTTT
TRBJ1-4 | TRBV7-9 | - | 15 | TRBD1 | CASTPTGGGTEKLFF | TGTGCCAGCACCCCTACAGGGGGTGGGACTGAAAAACTGTTTTTT
TRBJ1-2 | TRBV6-6 | many | 14 | TRBD1 | CASSYPNRGGGYTF | TGTGCCAGCAGTTACCCGAACAGGGGGGGCGGCTACACCTTC
TRBJ2-3 | TRBV7-8 | once | 18 | - | CASSSAPPTGDGTDTQYF | TGTGCCAGCAGCTCCGCACCGCCAACGGGAGATGGCACAGATACGCAGTATTTT
TRBJ1-5 | TRBV20-1 | - | 11 | - | CLAQADQPQHF | TGCCTGGCACAGGCGGACCAGCCCCAGCATTTT
TRBJ1-1 | TRBV5-1 | few | 14 | - | CASSPGGAGAEAFF | TGCGCCAGCAGCCCGGGGGGGGCAGGGGCTGAAGCTTTCTTT
TRBJ1-2 | TRBV19 | - | 14 | - | CASSLWSGIPGYTF | TGTGCCAGTAGTCTGTGGTCCGGGATCCCTGGCTACACCTTC
TRBJ1-1 | TRBV10-3 | many | 14 | - | CAISEHPANTEAFF | TGTGCCATCAGTGAGCACCCGGCGAACACTGAAGCTTTCTTT
TRBJ2-5 | TRBV4-3 | many | 16 | - | CASSPAGTSGGETQYF | TGCGCCAGCAGCCCGGCCGGGACGTCGGGCGGGGAGACCCAGTACTTC
TRBJ2-7 | TRBV12-3/TRBV12-4 | many | 15 | - | CASGKTPTISYEQYF | TGTGCCAGCGGAAAAACCCCGACAATCTCCTACGAGCAGTACTTC
TRBJ2-7 | TRBV6-2/TRBV6-3 | many | 15 | - | CASSFDSGQLYEQYF | TGTGCCAGCAGTTTTGATTCGGGACAACTCTACGAGCAGTACTTC
TRBJ1-4 | TRBV25-1 | many | 17 | - | CASSEPHSIVESEKLFF | TGTGCCAGCAGTGAACCCCATTCCATCGTCGAGAGTGAAAAACTGTTTTTT
TRBJ1-1 | TRBV11-1 | many | 14 | - | CASSRGGRNTEAFF | TGTGCCAGCAGCAGAGGGGGACGAAACACTGAAGCTTTCTTT